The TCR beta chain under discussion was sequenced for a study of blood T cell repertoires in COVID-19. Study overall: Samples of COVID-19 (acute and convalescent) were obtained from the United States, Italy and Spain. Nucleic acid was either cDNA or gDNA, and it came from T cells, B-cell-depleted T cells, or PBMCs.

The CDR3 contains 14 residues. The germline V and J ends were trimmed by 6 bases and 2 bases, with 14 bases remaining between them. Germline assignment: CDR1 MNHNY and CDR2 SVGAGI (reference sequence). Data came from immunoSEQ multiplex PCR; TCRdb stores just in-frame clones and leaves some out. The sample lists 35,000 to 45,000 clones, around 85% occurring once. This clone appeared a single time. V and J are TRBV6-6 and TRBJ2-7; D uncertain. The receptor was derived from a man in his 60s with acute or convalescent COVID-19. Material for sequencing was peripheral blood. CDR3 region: CASSLGGTAYEQYF. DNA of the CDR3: TGTGCCAGCAGCCTTGGCGGCACCGCCTACGAGCAGTACTTC.